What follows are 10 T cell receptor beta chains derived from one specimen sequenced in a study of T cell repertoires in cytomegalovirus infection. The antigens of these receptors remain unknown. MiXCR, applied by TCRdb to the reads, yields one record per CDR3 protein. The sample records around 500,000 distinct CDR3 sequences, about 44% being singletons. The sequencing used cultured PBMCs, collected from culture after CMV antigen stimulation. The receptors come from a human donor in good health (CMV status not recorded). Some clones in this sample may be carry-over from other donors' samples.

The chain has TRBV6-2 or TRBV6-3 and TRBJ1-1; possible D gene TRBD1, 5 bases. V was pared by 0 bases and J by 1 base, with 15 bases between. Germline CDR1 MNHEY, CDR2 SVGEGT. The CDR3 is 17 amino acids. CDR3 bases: TGTGCCAGCAGTTACTCTGCAGGGCAACAGTGGAACACTGAAGCTTTCTTT. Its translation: CASSYSAGQQWNTEAFF.

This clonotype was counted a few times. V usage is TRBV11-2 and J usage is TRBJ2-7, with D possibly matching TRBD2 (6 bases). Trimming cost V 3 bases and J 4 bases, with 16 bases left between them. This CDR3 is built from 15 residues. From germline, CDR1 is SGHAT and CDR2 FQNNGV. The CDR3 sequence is CASSFLLASLYEQYF. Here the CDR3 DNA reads TGTGCCAGCAGCTTCCTACTAGCTAGTCTATACGAGCAGTACTTC. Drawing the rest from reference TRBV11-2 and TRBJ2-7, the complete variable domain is EAGVAQSPRYKIIEKRQSVAFWCNPISGHATLYWYQQILGQGPKLLIQFQNNGVVDDSQLPKDRFSAERLKGVDSTLKIQPAKLEDSAVYLCASSFLLASLYEQYFGPGTRLTVT.

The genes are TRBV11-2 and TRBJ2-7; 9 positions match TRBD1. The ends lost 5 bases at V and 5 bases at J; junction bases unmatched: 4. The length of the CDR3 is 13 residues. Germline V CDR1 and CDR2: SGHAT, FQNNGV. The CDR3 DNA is TGTGCCAGCAGCAACAGGGGGCACCACGAGCAGTACTTC. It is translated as CASSNRGHHEQYF.

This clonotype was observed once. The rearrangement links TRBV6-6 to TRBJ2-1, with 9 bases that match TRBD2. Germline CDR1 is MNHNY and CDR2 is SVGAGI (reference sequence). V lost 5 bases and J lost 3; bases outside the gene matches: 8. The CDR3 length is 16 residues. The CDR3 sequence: CASSSLAGPSYNEQFF. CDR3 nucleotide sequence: TGTGCCAGCAGTAGTCTAGCGGGGCCGAGCTACAATGAGCAGTTCTTC.

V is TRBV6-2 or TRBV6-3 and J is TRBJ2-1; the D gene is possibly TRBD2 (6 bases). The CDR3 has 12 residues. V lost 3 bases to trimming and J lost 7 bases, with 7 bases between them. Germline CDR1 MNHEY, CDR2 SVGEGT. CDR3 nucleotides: TGTGCCAGCAGTTATGGGGGGAATGAGCAGTTCTTC. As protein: CASSYGGNEQFF.

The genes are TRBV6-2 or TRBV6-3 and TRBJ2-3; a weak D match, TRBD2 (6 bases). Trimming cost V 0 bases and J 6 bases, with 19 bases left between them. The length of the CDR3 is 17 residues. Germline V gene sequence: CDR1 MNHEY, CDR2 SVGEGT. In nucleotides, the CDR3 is TGTGCCAGCAGTTACTCACCCACTAGCAGGAAGGAGGATACGCAGTATTTT. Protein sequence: CASSYSPTSRKEDTQYF.

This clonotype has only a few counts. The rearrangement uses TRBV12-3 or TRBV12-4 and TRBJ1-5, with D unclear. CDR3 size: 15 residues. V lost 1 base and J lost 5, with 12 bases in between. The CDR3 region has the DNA TGTGCCAGCAGTTTAGGCGGAAAGGTTCATCAGCCCCAGCATTTT. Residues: CASSLGGKVHQPQHF.

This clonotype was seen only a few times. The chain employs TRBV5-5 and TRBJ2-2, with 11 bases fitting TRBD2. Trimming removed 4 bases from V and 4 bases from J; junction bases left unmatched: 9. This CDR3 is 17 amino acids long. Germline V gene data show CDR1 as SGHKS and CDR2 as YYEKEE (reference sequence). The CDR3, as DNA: TGTGCCAGCAGCCAGCTACTAGCGGGAGTCAGCACCGGGGAGCTGTTTTTT. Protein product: CASSQLLAGVSTGELFF.

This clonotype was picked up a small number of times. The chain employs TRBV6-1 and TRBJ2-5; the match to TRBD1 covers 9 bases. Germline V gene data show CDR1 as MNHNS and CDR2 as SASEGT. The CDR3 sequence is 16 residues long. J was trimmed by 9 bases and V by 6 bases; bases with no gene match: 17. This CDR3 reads CASSFRRRQGGRAQYF. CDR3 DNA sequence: TGTGCCAGCAGCTTCCGCCGCCGACAGGGGGGACGGGCCCAGTACTTC.

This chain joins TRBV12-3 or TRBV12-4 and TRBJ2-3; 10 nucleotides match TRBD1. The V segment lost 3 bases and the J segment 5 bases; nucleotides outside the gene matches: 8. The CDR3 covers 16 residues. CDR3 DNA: TGTGCCAGCAGTTTGTCCTCCGGGACAGGGGAAGATACGCAGTATTTT. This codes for CASSLSSGTGEDTQYF.